Listed below are T cell receptor beta chains from one sample, sequenced in a study of OX40 agonist ivuxolimab in advanced cancers. Libraries were prepared by immunoSEQ multiplex PCR; TCRdb keeps only in-frame clonotypes and omits some of them. The profile shows tens of thousands of clones, under 90% of them singletons. The specimen was CD4+ or CD8+ T cells sorted from blood, collected in a trial of the OX40 agonist ivuxolimab. These receptors all come from an adult with an advanced solid tumor such as melanoma, head and neck, liver or kidney cancer. CDR3s include the opening cysteine and the closing phenylalanine or tryptophan. Fields, in order: D gene, clone size, J gene, CDR3 length, V gene, CDR3 DNA, CDR3 protein. A D gene is named only where the DNA matches it firmly. Clone size is not always given. Where it is, it says once, few, many or a class for expanded clones.

d_gene: .; abundance: .; j_gene: TRBJ1-4; len: 14; v_gene: TRBV13; CDR3nt: TGTGCCAGCAGCATCAGGGTAACTAATGAAAAACTGTTTTTT; CDR3aa: CASSIRVTNEKLFF
d_gene: .; abundance: .; j_gene: TRBJ2-7; len: 16; v_gene: TRBV15; CDR3nt: TGTGCCACCAGCCCCTCAGGGGCGGGAGTCCCTTACGAGCAGTACTTC; CDR3aa: CATSPSGAGVPYEQYF
d_gene: .; abundance: .; j_gene: TRBJ1-2; len: 13; v_gene: TRBV5-1; CDR3nt: TGCGCCAGCAGCTTGCAGGAAAACTATGGCTACACCTTC; CDR3aa: CASSLQENYGYTF
d_gene: TRBD2; abundance: few; j_gene: TRBJ2-7; len: 16; v_gene: TRBV14; CDR3nt: TGTGCCAGCAGCCAAGAGAGACGAGCGGGGGTAACCGAGCAGTACTTC; CDR3aa: CASSQERRAGVTEQYF
d_gene: .; abundance: .; j_gene: TRBJ2-3; len: 12; v_gene: TRBV10-3; CDR3nt: TGTGCCATCAGTGAGTCGATGGATACGCAGTATTTT; CDR3aa: CAISESMDTQYF
d_gene: .; abundance: .; j_gene: TRBJ1-5; len: 14; v_gene: TRBV28; CDR3nt: TGTGCCAGCAGAAGGACGGTTAGCAATCAGCCCCAGCATTTT; CDR3aa: CASRRTVSNQPQHF
d_gene: TRBD2; abundance: .; j_gene: TRBJ2-7; len: 13; v_gene: TRBV10-2; CDR3nt: TGCGCCAGCACCCCCGGGGGGGTATACGAGCAGTACTTC; CDR3aa: CASTPGGVYEQYF
d_gene: .; abundance: .; j_gene: TRBJ2-2; len: 15; v_gene: TRBV5-4; CDR3nt: TGTGCCAGCAGCTCCCCCCCGGGGAACACCGGGGAGCTGTTTTTT; CDR3aa: CASSSPPGNTGELFF
d_gene: TRBD2; abundance: .; j_gene: TRBJ2-2; len: 17; v_gene: TRBV7-3; CDR3nt: TGTGCCAGCAGCTTAATGTCGGGAGGAGCGAACACCGGGGAGCTGTTTTTT; CDR3aa: CASSLMSGGANTGELFF
d_gene: .; abundance: once; j_gene: TRBJ1-2; len: 12; v_gene: TRBV11-2; CDR3nt: TGTGCCAGCAGCTTATCCCCGGCGGGCTACACCTTC; CDR3aa: CASSLSPAGYTF
d_gene: TRBD1; abundance: .; j_gene: TRBJ2-1; len: 15; v_gene: TRBV27; CDR3nt: TGTGCCAGCAGTTTCACAGGGGGGAGGTACAATGAGCAGTTCTTC; CDR3aa: CASSFTGGRYNEQFF
d_gene: TRBD1; abundance: .; j_gene: TRBJ1-1; len: 13; v_gene: TRBV10-3; CDR3nt: TGTGCCTCGACAGGGGACGGGAGGACTGAAGCTTTCTTT; CDR3aa: CASTGDGRTEAFF
d_gene: .; abundance: once; j_gene: TRBJ1-4; len: 12; v_gene: TRBV30; CDR3nt: TGTGCCTGGAGTGTCGGCAGGGAAAAACTGTTTTTT; CDR3aa: CAWSVGREKLFF
d_gene: TRBD1; abundance: .; j_gene: TRBJ1-2; len: 14; v_gene: TRBV5-5; CDR3nt: TGTGCCAGCAGTTCGACAGGGCGGGCTGATGGCTACACCTTC; CDR3aa: CASSSTGRADGYTF
d_gene: .; abundance: .; j_gene: TRBJ2-2; len: 14; v_gene: TRBV10-1; CDR3nt: TGCGCCAGCAAATCGGCCTCGAACACCGGGGAGCTGTTTTTT; CDR3aa: CASKSASNTGELFF
d_gene: .; abundance: few; j_gene: TRBJ1-5; len: 14; v_gene: TRBV6-1; CDR3nt: TGTGCCAGCAGTGAGGGGCGGGCCAATCAGCCCCAGCATTTT; CDR3aa: CASSEGRANQPQHF
d_gene: .; abundance: .; j_gene: TRBJ2-7; len: 13; v_gene: TRBV19; CDR3nt: TGTGCCAGTAGTATTGGTCGTTCCTACGAGCAGTACTTC; CDR3aa: CASSIGRSYEQYF
d_gene: TRBD1; abundance: .; j_gene: TRBJ1-1; len: 14; v_gene: TRBV7-3; CDR3nt: TGTGCCAGCAGCACACAGGGGGCCGGCACTGAAGCTTTCTTT; CDR3aa: CASSTQGAGTEAFF
d_gene: .; abundance: .; j_gene: TRBJ1-1; len: 14; v_gene: TRBV5-1; CDR3nt: TGCGCCAGCAGGGGCAGAAACGGAGACACTGAAGCTTTCTTT; CDR3aa: CASRGRNGDTEAFF
d_gene: .; abundance: .; j_gene: TRBJ1-2; len: 15; v_gene: TRBV5-1; CDR3nt: TGCGCCAGCAGCTTTATAGGTACCACTAACTATGGCTACACCTTC; CDR3aa: CASSFIGTTNYGYTF
d_gene: TRBD1; abundance: .; j_gene: TRBJ1-2; len: 13; v_gene: TRBV10-2; CDR3nt: TGCGCCAGCACGATGACAGGGAACTATGGCTACACCTTC; CDR3aa: CASTMTGNYGYTF
d_gene: TRBD1; abundance: once; j_gene: TRBJ1-1; len: 15; v_gene: TRBV5-1; CDR3nt: TGCGCCAGCAGCTCGGGACAGCCCCTGAACACTGAAGCTTTCTTT; CDR3aa: CASSSGQPLNTEAFF
d_gene: .; abundance: .; j_gene: TRBJ2-3; len: 15; v_gene: TRBV7-9; CDR3nt: TGTGCCAGCAGTCCCAGCGGGCGAGACACAGATACGCAGTATTTT; CDR3aa: CASSPSGRDTDTQYF
d_gene: .; abundance: .; j_gene: TRBJ1-2; len: 13; v_gene: TRBV2; CDR3nt: TGTGCCAGCAGCGCCGACACCAGCTATGGCTACACCTTC; CDR3aa: CASSADTSYGYTF
d_gene: .; abundance: .; j_gene: TRBJ2-7; len: 17; v_gene: TRBV30; CDR3nt: TGTGCCTGGAGTGTAACCCCCGTTTGGGGGGATGGATACGAGCAGTACTTC; CDR3aa: CAWSVTPVWGDGYEQYF
d_gene: TRBD1; abundance: .; j_gene: TRBJ1-1; len: 13; v_gene: TRBV25-1; CDR3nt: TGTGCCAGCAGGGGGACAGGGAACACTGAAGCTTTCTTT; CDR3aa: CASRGTGNTEAFF
d_gene: .; abundance: .; j_gene: TRBJ2-2; len: 16; v_gene: TRBV7-2; CDR3nt: TGTGCCAGCAGCTTAGCGTTTGGGAGAGGCACCGGGGAGCTGTTTTTT; CDR3aa: CASSLAFGRGTGELFF
d_gene: .; abundance: .; j_gene: TRBJ2-5; len: 15; v_gene: TRBV11-2; CDR3nt: TGTGCCAGCAGCCCCCGGGACCTAGCCTCTGAGACCCAGTACTTC; CDR3aa: CASSPRDLASETQYF
d_gene: .; abundance: .; j_gene: TRBJ2-1; len: 15; v_gene: TRBV7-3; CDR3nt: TGTGCCAGCAGCTTCGCCGGTGGTGGGAGCAATGAGCAGTTCTTC; CDR3aa: CASSFAGGGSNEQFF
d_gene: TRBD1; abundance: .; j_gene: TRBJ1-2; len: 14; v_gene: TRBV19; CDR3nt: TGTGCCAGTAGTCTCCCGGGACAGTCCTATGGCTACACCTTC; CDR3aa: CASSLPGQSYGYTF
d_gene: .; abundance: .; j_gene: TRBJ1-1; len: 14; v_gene: TRBV6-5; CDR3nt: TGTGCCAGCAGTGACACGTGGACGGGGTCTCTGGCTTTCTTT; CDR3aa: CASSDTWTGSLAFF
d_gene: TRBD1; abundance: .; j_gene: TRBJ1-6; len: 15; v_gene: TRBV28; CDR3nt: TGTGCCAGCAGTTTATCGGGACAGGGTAATTCACCCCTCCACTTT; CDR3aa: CASSLSGQGNSPLHF
d_gene: .; abundance: few; j_gene: TRBJ2-7; len: 13; v_gene: TRBV25-1; CDR3nt: TGTGCCAGCAGTGGGGCAGAGACCTACGAGCAGTACTTC; CDR3aa: CASSGAETYEQYF
d_gene: .; abundance: .; j_gene: TRBJ2-7; len: 15; v_gene: TRBV10-1; CDR3nt: TGCGCCAGCAGTGAGGGGGCAGGGGTCGGCTACGAGCAGTACTTC; CDR3aa: CASSEGAGVGYEQYF
d_gene: TRBD1; abundance: once; j_gene: TRBJ1-5; len: 15; v_gene: TRBV19; CDR3nt: TGTGCCAGTAGTACTGGGACAGGGAGGGGGCAGCCCCAGCATTTT; CDR3aa: CASSTGTGRGQPQHF
d_gene: .; abundance: .; j_gene: TRBJ1-5; len: 12; v_gene: TRBV6-6; CDR3nt: TGTGCCAGCAAGCCCCAAAGTCAGCCCCAGCATTTT; CDR3aa: CASKPQSQPQHF
d_gene: .; abundance: .; j_gene: TRBJ2-3; len: 14; v_gene: TRBV12-5; CDR3nt: TGTGCTAGTGGTTTGAGACCAGACCCCCGATTACAGTATTTT; CDR3aa: CASGLRPDPRLQYF
d_gene: .; abundance: .; j_gene: TRBJ2-5; len: 14; v_gene: TRBV6-6; CDR3nt: TGTGCCAGCAATCACCGACTAGACATTGAGACCCAGTACTTC; CDR3aa: CASNHRLDIETQYF
d_gene: TRBD1; abundance: .; j_gene: TRBJ2-1; len: 13; v_gene: TRBV27; CDR3nt: TGTGCCAGCAGTTTCACAGGGGTGAGTGAGCAGTTCTTC; CDR3aa: CASSFTGVSEQFF
d_gene: .; abundance: .; j_gene: TRBJ2-5; len: 14; v_gene: TRBV5-1; CDR3nt: TGCGCCAGCAGCTCCGGCCCTGGGGGTGAGACCCAGTACTTC; CDR3aa: CASSSGPGGETQYF
d_gene: .; abundance: .; j_gene: TRBJ1-1; len: 14; v_gene: TRBV5-8; CDR3nt: TGTGCCAGCAGCCCCGGTCGTGGGAGAACTGAAGCTTTCTTT; CDR3aa: CASSPGRGRTEAFF
d_gene: .; abundance: .; j_gene: TRBJ2-3; len: 14; v_gene: TRBV2; CDR3nt: TGTGCCAGCAGAACCGGGCCAACCCTAGAGACGCAGTATTTT; CDR3aa: CASRTGPTLETQYF
d_gene: .; abundance: .; j_gene: TRBJ1-5; len: 15; v_gene: TRBV6-6; CDR3nt: TGTGCCAGCAGCACGGGGGGGTCTAGCAATCAGCCCCAGCATTTT; CDR3aa: CASSTGGSSNQPQHF
d_gene: .; abundance: .; j_gene: TRBJ1-4; len: 17; v_gene: TRBV9; CDR3nt: TGTGCCAGCAGCGTAGGTGGAGGGCCTTGGACTAATGAAAAACTGTTTTTT; CDR3aa: CASSVGGGPWTNEKLFF
d_gene: .; abundance: .; j_gene: TRBJ2-3; len: 16; v_gene: TRBV5-1; CDR3nt: TGCGCCAGCAGCTTGGGCACAGGCTTGGGCACAGATACGCAGTATTTT; CDR3aa: CASSLGTGLGTDTQYF
d_gene: TRBD1; abundance: .; j_gene: TRBJ2-5; len: 14; v_gene: TRBV7-8; CDR3nt: TGTGCCAGCAGCCCTCAGGGGGCGGTAGAGACCCAGTACTTC; CDR3aa: CASSPQGAVETQYF
d_gene: .; abundance: .; j_gene: TRBJ1-3; len: 16; v_gene: TRBV14; CDR3nt: TGTGCCAGCAGCCCAATTGGGGGTAGATCTGGAAACACCATATATTTT; CDR3aa: CASSPIGGRSGNTIYF
d_gene: TRBD2; abundance: .; j_gene: TRBJ2-1; len: 19; v_gene: TRBV18; CDR3nt: TGTGCCAGCTCACCACTTCCGGGACTAGCGGGAGGCGATGACAATGAGCAGTTCTTC; CDR3aa: CASSPLPGLAGGDDNEQFF
d_gene: .; abundance: once; j_gene: TRBJ2-5; len: 15; v_gene: TRBV7-7; CDR3nt: TGTGCTAGCAGCCCCGGGATGGCGGGCCAAGAGACCCAGTACTTC; CDR3aa: CASSPGMAGQETQYF
d_gene: .; abundance: .; j_gene: TRBJ2-7; len: 16; v_gene: TRBV28; CDR3nt: TGTGCCAGCACCCCACGTTCCCCCGGAAGGGGGGGCGAGCAGTACTTC; CDR3aa: CASTPRSPGRGGEQYF
d_gene: TRBD1; abundance: .; j_gene: TRBJ2-5; len: 11; v_gene: TRBV6-1; CDR3nt: TGTGCCAGCAGAAGACAGGGAGCCCAGTACTTC; CDR3aa: CASRRQGAQYF
d_gene: .; abundance: .; j_gene: TRBJ2-5; len: 15; v_gene: TRBV2; CDR3nt: TGTGCCAGCAGTGAAGCGCTAGGCAGGGGAGAGACCCAGTACTTC; CDR3aa: CASSEALGRGETQYF
d_gene: .; abundance: .; j_gene: TRBJ1-2; len: 14; v_gene: TRBV28; CDR3nt: TGTGCCAGCAGGGGAGAGGGGATGCACTATGGCTACACCTTC; CDR3aa: CASRGEGMHYGYTF